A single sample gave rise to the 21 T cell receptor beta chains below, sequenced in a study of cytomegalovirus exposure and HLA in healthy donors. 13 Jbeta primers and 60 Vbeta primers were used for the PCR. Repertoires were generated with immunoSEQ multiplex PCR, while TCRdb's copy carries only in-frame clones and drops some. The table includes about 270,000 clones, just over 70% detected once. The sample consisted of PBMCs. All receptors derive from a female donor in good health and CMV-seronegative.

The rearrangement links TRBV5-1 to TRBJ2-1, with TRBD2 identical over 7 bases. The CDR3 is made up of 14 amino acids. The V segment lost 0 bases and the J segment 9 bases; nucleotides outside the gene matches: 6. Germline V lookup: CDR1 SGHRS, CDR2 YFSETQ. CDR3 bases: TGCGCCAGCAGCTTGGTTCTAGCGGCGGGTGAGCAGTTCTTC. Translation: CASSLVLAAGEQFF.

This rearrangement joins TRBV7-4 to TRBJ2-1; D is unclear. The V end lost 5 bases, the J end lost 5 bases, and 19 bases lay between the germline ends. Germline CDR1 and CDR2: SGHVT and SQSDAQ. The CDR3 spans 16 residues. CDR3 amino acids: CASSRKPQLCNNEQFF. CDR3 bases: TGTGCCAGCAGCCGAAAACCACAGCTCTGCAACAATGAGCAGTTCTTC. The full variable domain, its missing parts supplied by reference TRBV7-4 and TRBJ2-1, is GAGVSQSPRYKVAKRGRDVALRCDSISGHVTLYWYRQTLGQGSEVLTYSQSDAQRDKSGRPSGRFSAERPERSVSTLKIQRTEQGDSAVYLCASSRKPQLCNNEQFFGPGTRLTVL.

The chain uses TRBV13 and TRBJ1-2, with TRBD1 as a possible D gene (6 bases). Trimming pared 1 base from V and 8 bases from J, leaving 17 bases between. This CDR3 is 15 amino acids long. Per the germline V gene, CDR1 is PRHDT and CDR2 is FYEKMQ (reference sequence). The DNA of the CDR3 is TGTGCCAGCAGCTTAGAGGCTGGGGGCGAGCGAGGCTACACCTTC. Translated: CASSLEAGGERGYTF.

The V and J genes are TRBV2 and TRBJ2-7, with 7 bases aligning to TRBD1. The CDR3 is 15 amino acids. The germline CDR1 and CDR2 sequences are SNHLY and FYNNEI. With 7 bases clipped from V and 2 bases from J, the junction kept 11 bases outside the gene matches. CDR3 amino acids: CASTPPGTATYEQYF. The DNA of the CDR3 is TGTGCCAGCACTCCCCCCGGGACAGCCACCTACGAGCAGTACTTC.

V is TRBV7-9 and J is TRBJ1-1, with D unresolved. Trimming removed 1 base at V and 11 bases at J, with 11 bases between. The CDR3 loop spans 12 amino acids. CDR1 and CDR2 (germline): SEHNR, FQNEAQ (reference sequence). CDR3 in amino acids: CASSLVAPEAFF. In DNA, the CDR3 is TGTGCCAGCAGCTTAGTGGCCCCGGAGGCTTTCTTT.

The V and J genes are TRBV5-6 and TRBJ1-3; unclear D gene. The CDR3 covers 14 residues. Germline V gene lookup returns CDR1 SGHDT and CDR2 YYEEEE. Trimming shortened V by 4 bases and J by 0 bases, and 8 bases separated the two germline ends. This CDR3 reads CASSPGRSGNTIYF. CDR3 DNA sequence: TGTGCCAGCAGCCCTGGGCGCTCTGGAAACACCATATATTTT.

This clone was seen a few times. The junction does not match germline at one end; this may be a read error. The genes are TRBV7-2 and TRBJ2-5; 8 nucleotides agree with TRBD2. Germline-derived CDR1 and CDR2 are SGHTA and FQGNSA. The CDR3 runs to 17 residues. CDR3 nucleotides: TGTGCCAGCAGTTTAGAGGGGCCCACTAGCGGACAAGAGACCCAGTACTTC. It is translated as CASSLEGPTSGQETQYF.

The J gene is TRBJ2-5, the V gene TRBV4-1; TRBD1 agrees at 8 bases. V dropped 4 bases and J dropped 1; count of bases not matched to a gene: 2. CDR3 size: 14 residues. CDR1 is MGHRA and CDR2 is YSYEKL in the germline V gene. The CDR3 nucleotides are TGCGCCAGCAGCCTCAGGGGGCGCCAAGAGACCCAGTACTTC. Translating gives CASSLRGRQETQYF.

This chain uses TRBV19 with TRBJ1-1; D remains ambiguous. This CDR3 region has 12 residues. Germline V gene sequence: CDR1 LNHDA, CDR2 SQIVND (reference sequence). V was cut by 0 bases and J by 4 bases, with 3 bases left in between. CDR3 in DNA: TGTGCCAGTAGTATAGATCTCACTGAAGCTTTCTTT. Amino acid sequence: CASSIDLTEAFF.

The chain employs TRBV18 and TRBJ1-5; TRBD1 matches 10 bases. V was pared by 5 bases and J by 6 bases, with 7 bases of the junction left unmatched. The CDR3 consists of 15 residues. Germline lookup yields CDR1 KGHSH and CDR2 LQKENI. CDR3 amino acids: CASSSGTGAIQPQHF. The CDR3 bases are TGTGCCAGCTCATCCGGGACAGGGGCGATTCAGCCCCAGCATTTT.

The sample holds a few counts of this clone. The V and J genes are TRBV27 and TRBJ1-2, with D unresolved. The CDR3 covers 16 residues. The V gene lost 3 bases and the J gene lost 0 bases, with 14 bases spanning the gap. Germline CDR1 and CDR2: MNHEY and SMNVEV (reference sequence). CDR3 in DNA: TGTGCCAGCAGTTTTTCTTGGAGATACGCTAACTATGGCTACACCTTC. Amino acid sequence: CASSFSWRYANYGYTF.

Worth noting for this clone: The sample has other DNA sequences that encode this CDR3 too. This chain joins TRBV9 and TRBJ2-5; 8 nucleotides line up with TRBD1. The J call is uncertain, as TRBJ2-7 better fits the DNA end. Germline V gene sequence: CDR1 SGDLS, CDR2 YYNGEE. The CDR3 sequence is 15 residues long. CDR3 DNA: TGTGCCAGCAGCGTAGACAAACAGGGGGGCTACGAGCAGTACTTC. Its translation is CASSVDKQGGYEQYF.

The CDR3 protein is CASSSTLYREQYF. For the CDR3, the DNA is TGTGCCAGCAGTTCAACGTTGTACCGGGAGCAGTACTTC. The chain is built from TRBV6-5 and TRBJ2-7; D is uncertain. Trimming cost V 4 bases and J 7 bases, with 14 bases left between them. Germline V gene data show CDR1 as MNHEY and CDR2 as SVGAGI. The CDR3 has 13 residues.

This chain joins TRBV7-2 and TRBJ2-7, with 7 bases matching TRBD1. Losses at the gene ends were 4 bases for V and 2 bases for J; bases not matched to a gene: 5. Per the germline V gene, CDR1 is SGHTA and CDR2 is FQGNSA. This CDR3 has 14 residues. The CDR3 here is CASSSYRGPYEQYF. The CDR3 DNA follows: TGTGCCAGCAGCTCCTACAGGGGCCCCTACGAGCAGTACTTC.

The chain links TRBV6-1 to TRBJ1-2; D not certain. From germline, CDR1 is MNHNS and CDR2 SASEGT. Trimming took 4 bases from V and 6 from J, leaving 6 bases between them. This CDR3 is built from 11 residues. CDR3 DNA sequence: TGTGCCAGCAGTGGCGCTAATGGCTACACCTTC. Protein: CASSGANGYTF.

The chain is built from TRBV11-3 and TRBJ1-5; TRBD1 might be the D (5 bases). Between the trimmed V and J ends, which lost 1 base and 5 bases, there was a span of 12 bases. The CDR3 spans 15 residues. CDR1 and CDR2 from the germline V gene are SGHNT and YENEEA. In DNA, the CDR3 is TGTGCCAGCAGCTTAGGTTCCGGGGGAGATCAGCCCCAGCATTTT. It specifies CASSLGSGGDQPQHF.

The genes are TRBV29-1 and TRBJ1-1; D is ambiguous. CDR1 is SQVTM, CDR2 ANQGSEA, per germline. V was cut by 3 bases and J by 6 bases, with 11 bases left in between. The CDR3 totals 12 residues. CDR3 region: CSVEEGMAEAFF. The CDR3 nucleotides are TGCAGCGTTGAGGAGGGTATGGCTGAAGCTTTCTTT.

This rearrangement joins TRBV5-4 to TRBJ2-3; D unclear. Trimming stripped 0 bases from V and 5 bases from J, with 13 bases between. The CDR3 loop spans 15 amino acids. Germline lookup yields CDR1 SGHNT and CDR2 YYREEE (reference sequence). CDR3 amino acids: CASSLEPSRGDTQYF. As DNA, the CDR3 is TGTGCCAGCAGCTTGGAGCCGTCCCGCGGAGATACGCAGTATTTT. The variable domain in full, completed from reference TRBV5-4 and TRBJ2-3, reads ETGVTQSPTHLIKTRGQQVTLRCSSQSGHNTVSWYQQALGQGPQFIFQYYREEENGRGNFPPRFSGLQFPNYSSELNVNALELDDSALYLCASSLEPSRGDTQYFGPGTRLTVL.

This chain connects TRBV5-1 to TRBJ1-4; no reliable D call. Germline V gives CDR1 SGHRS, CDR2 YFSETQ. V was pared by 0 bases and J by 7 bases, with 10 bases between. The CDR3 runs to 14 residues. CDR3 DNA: TGCGCCAGCAGCTTGGACACAGCGGCTGAAAAACTGTTTTTT. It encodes CASSLDTAAEKLFF.

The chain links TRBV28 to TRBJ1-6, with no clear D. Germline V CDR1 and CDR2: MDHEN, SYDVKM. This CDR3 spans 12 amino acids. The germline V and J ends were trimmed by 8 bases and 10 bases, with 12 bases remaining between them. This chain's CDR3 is CASSEGGSPLHF. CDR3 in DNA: TGTGCCAGCTCGGAGGGAGGCTCACCCCTCCACTTT.

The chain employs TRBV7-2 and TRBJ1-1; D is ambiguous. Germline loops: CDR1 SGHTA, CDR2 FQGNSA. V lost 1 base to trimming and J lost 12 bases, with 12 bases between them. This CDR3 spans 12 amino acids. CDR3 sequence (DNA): TGTGCCAGCAGCTTAGATTCCAGGAAAACTTTCTTT. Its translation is CASSLDSRKTFF.